This T cell receptor beta chain was captured by sequencing in a study of cytomegalovirus exposure and HLA in healthy donors. Study-wide context: A previous analysis identified 100 million to 120 million unique TCR beta sequences derived from roughly 180 million T cells.

J was trimmed by 2 bases and V by 1 base; bases with no gene match: 3. The germline V gene encodes CDR1 MGHRA and CDR2 YSYEKL. This CDR3 contains 16 residues. The sample holds a few counts of this clone. The study ran its PCR with 60 Vbeta and 13 Jbeta primers. Repertoires were generated with immunoSEQ multiplex PCR, while TCRdb's copy carries only in-frame clones and drops some. The sample consists of about 130,000 clones, less than 10% of them appearing once. Sample: PBMCs. The receptor comes from a man over 45 in good health and CMV-seronegative. The rearrangement joins TRBV4-1 to TRBJ2-5; 11 bases are shared with TRBD2. CDR3 sequence: CASSQGVAGGQETQYF. In nucleotides, the CDR3 is TGCGCCAGCAGCCAAGGAGTAGCGGGGGGGCAAGAGACCCAGTACTTC.